This T cell receptor beta chain was recorded in a study of regulatory T cells in long-lasting Graves disease. The V end was cut by 2 bases, the J end by 8 bases, with 7 bases between. From germline, CDR1 is GTSNPN and CDR2 SVGIG (reference sequence). The CDR3 contains 12 residues. This clonotype has just a few counts. iRepertoire HTBI primers and Arm-PCR of CDR3 regions built TCR beta libraries. TCRdb independently ran MiXCR on the multiplex PCR reads; one entry per CDR3 protein. Of 400,000 to 550,000 distinct CDR3 sequences listed, 15% are singletons. Time point reported: newly diagnosed GD, antithyroid drugs for less than 3 months. The TCR library used RNA extracted from PBMCs. This sample was also put to use in a study of T cells in Graves' hyperthyroidism and ophthalmopathy.

Sequenced material: peripheral blood mononuclear cells (PBMCs), taken at new diagnosis, from a patient treated with antithyroid drugs. V usage is TRBV30 and J usage is TRBJ1-6, with no clear D. This TCR was recovered from a woman in her 30s with Graves disease. The CDR3 reads CAWSSGDSPLHF. The CDR3 nucleotides are TGTGCCTGGAGTAGTGGGGATTCACCCCTCCACTTT.